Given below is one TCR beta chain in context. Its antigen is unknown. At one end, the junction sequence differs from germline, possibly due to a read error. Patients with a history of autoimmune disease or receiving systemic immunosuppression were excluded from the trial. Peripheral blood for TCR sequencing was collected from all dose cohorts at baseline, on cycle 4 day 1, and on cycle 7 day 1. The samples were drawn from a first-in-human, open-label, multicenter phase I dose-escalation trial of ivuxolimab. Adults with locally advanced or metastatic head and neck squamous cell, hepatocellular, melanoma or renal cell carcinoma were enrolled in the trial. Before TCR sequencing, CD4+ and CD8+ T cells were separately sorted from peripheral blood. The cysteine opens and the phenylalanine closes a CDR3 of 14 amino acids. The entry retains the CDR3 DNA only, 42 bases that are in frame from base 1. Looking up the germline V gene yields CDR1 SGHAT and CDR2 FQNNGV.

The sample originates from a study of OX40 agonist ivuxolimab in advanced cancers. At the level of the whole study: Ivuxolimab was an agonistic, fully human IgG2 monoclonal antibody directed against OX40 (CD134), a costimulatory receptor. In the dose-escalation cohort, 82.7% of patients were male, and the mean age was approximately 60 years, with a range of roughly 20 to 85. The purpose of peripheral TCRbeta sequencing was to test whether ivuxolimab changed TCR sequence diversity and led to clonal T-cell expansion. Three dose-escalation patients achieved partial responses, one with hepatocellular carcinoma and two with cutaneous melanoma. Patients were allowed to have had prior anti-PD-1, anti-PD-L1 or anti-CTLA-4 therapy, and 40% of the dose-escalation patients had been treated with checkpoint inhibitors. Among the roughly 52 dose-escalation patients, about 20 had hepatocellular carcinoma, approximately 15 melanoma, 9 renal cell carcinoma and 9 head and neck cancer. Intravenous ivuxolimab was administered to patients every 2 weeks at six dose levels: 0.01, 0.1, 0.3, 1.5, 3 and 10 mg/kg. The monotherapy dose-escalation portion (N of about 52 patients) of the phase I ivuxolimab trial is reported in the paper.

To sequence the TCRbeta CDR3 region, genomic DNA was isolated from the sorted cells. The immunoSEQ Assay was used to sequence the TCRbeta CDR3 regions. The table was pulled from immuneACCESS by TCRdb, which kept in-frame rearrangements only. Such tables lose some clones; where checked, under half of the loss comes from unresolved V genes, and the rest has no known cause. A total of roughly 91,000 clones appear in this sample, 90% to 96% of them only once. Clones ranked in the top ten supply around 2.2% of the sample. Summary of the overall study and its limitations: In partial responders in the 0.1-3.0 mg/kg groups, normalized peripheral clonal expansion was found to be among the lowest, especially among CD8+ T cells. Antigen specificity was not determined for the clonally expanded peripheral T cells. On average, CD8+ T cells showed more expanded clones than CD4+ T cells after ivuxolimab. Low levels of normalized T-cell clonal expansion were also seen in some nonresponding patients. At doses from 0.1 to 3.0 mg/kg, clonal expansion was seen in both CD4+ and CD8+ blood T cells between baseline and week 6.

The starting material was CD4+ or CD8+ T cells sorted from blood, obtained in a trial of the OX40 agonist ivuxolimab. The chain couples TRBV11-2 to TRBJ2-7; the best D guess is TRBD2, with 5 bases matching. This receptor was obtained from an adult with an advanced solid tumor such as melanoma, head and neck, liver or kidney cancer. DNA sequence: TGTGCCAGCAGCTTAGGATCTAGCTCCGACGAGCAGTACTTC. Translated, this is CASSLGSSSDEQYF. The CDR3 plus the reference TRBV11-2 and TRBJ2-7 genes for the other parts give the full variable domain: EAGVAQSPRYKIIEKRQSVAFWCNPISGHATLYWYQQILGQGPKLLIQFQNNGVVDDSQLPKDRFSAERLKGVDSTLKIQPAKLEDSAVYLCASSLGSSSDEQYFGPGTRLTVT.